This T cell receptor (beta chain) was sequenced in a study of cytomegalovirus exposure and HLA in healthy donors listed by TCRdb under 2017. About the study as a whole: The 666 repertoires of the first cohort and the roughly 120 validation repertoires were produced on the same platform, according to a later analysis. To predict cytomegalovirus infection status, the study combined high-throughput TCR immunosequencing, statistical association of individual TCRs with disease status, and machine learning. The study aimed to test whether signatures of past pathogen exposure could be identified by cataloging public T cell receptors. In addition to the first cohort of around 670 subjects, a separate validation cohort of under 150 different subjects was used.

The study at large found these results: A total of roughly 160 TCR beta chains were listed by the study as associated with cytomegalovirus. The authors suggested that the approach could potentially be extended to other disease states and immunological phenotypes. The classifier was reported to diagnose cytomegalovirus status with high specificity and sensitivity in both the original cohort and the validation cohort. A later analysis found that TCRs clustered in the first cohort also tended to co-occur in the approximately 120 validation repertoires, with more than 90% of cluster scores above 0. In vitro tests confirmed that a few of the cytomegalovirus-associated TCR beta chains recognize cytomegalovirus antigens. Most TCR sequences were seen in very few donors, while some public TCRs were found in many individuals. The validation cohort had no HLA typing available for a later analysis, so co-occurrence within that cohort was assessed over all 130 or so repertoires.

The germline V gene (reference sequence) specifies LNHNV as CDR1 and YYDKDF as CDR2. Trimming accounts for 3 bases at V and 1 base at J, while the number of junction bases matched to no gene is 3. From cysteine to phenylalanine, the CDR3 is 15 amino acids long. Only the CDR3 part of the read is kept: 45 bases, read in frame from the first base. Preparation of the library involved the immunoSEQ multiplex PCR assay. The published analysis was carried out like this. A statistical classification framework was built to diagnose cytomegalovirus status from the catalog of TCR beta chain sequences. Held by TCRdb, this immuneACCESS table contains in-frame sequences only and omits some clones. Under half of the omission traces to an unresolved V gene where checked; the cause of the rest is unknown. Clonal size and the V and J genes are those of that table, whereas D and trimming came from the DNA. The sample table lists 100,000 to 150,000 clones, 88% of them with a count of one. The ten largest clones represent 4% to 5.5% of the sample.

This clone was seen a few times. The antigen this receptor binds is unknown. Per-nucleotide qualities are absent, and no much larger clonotype sits a single base away. The donors were included in the validation cohort of some 110 subjects, a group kept apart from the approximately 670-subject first cohort. The clonotype was recovered from a man younger than 35 in good health and CMV-seropositive. The chain uses TRBV15 and TRBJ2-3, with 8 bases aligning to TRBD1. Sequenced material: PBMCs. The DNA reads as follows: TGTGCCACCAGCAGGACGACAGGGGGCACAGATACGCAGTATTTT. It is translated as CATSRTTGGTDTQYF.